The rows below give T cell receptor beta chains drawn from one sample of a study of cytomegalovirus exposure and HLA in healthy donors. Libraries were prepared by immunoSEQ multiplex PCR; TCRdb keeps only in-frame clonotypes and omits some of them. The sample contains around 160,000 clones, 70% to 90% of which appear only once. The sequenced sample was PBMCs. The receptors were gathered from a man younger than 40 in good health and CMV-seropositive. Both conserved end residues are part of each CDR3. Fields, in order: J gene, V gene, CDR3 protein.

j_gene: TRBJ2-1
v_gene: TRBV13
CDR3aa: CASSPGTGWGDEQFF

j_gene: TRBJ2-4
v_gene: TRBV7-2
CDR3aa: CASGGLAGFRGKNIQYF

j_gene: TRBJ1-5
v_gene: TRBV7-2
CDR3aa: CASSRDRGTMQPQHF

j_gene: TRBJ2-2
v_gene: TRBV11-2
CDR3aa: CASSAGLAGIFTGELFF

j_gene: TRBJ1-2
v_gene: TRBV4-1
CDR3aa: CASFGGGHGYTF

j_gene: TRBJ1-2
v_gene: TRBV18
CDR3aa: CASSARGQGTGGYTF

j_gene: TRBJ1-2
v_gene: TRBV6-5
CDR3aa: CASSYSSGTPYGYTF

j_gene: TRBJ1-4
v_gene: TRBV5-6
CDR3aa: CASNRGGGEKLFF

j_gene: TRBJ2-7
v_gene: TRBV7-9
CDR3aa: CASSPLAKAYEQYF

j_gene: TRBJ1-1
v_gene: TRBV27
CDR3aa: CASSLGDRAGAAFF

j_gene: TRBJ1-1
v_gene: TRBV19
CDR3aa: CASREVAGADQAFF

j_gene: TRBJ2-2
v_gene: TRBV4-3
CDR3aa: CASSQDGTSGGEDGELFF

j_gene: TRBJ1-3
v_gene: TRBV10-2
CDR3aa: CASRTGPPGNTIYF

j_gene: TRBJ1-4
v_gene: TRBV6-6
CDR3aa: CASRRPGGNEKLFF

j_gene: TRBJ2-7
v_gene: TRBV4-1
CDR3aa: CASSQGGYEQYF

j_gene: TRBJ2-7
v_gene: TRBV27
CDR3aa: CASSLLTSGAFGEQYF

j_gene: TRBJ2-5
v_gene: TRBV27
CDR3aa: CASTLRKAGGPQETQYF

j_gene: TRBJ2-2
v_gene: TRBV4-1
CDR3aa: CASSHGPDRGNTGELFF

j_gene: TRBJ2-3
v_gene: TRBV7-2
CDR3aa: CASSRTGSTDTQYF

j_gene: TRBJ2-4
v_gene: TRBV5-4
CDR3aa: CASSLLGAGGPIVGKNIQYF

j_gene: TRBJ2-7
v_gene: TRBV11-2
CDR3aa: CASSFPSGGTYEQYF

j_gene: TRBJ1-2
v_gene: TRBV4-1
CDR3aa: CASSQDTRDRLLANYGYTF

j_gene: TRBJ2-3
v_gene: TRBV4-3
CDR3aa: CASSQHTGTSGGSRDTQYF

j_gene: TRBJ1-2
v_gene: TRBV7-9
CDR3aa: CASSPGQGYGYTF

j_gene: TRBJ1-6
v_gene: TRBV5-4
CDR3aa: CASSLSRGPNSPLHF

j_gene: TRBJ2-7
v_gene: TRBV4-1
CDR3aa: CASSHPGQGASYEQYF

j_gene: TRBJ1-1
v_gene: TRBV7-8
CDR3aa: CASSSPGYDYGDEAFF

j_gene: TRBJ1-4
v_gene: TRBV6-5
CDR3aa: CASSYSTGGKLFF

j_gene: TRBJ1-1
v_gene: TRBV5-1
CDR3aa: CASSLLYMNTEAFF

j_gene: TRBJ1-6
v_gene: TRBV7-9
CDR3aa: CASSLEWHSPYNSPLHF

j_gene: TRBJ1-2
v_gene: TRBV7-9
CDR3aa: CASSSPANYGYTF

j_gene: TRBJ2-7
v_gene: TRBV29-1
CDR3aa: CSVVAGYHEQYF

j_gene: TRBJ2-6
v_gene: TRBV11-2
CDR3aa: CASSARSSGANVLTF

j_gene: TRBJ1-2
v_gene: TRBV19
CDR3aa: CASRPTGRWDGYTF

j_gene: TRBJ2-7
v_gene: TRBV7-2
CDR3aa: CASRERTGTDSYEQYF

j_gene: TRBJ1-1
v_gene: TRBV18
CDR3aa: CASSPSLTGRNTEAFF

j_gene: TRBJ2-3
v_gene: TRBV4-3
CDR3aa: CASSQDGYPRGTDTQYF

j_gene: TRBJ1-5
v_gene: TRBV5-6
CDR3aa: CASSQLRDNNQPQHF

j_gene: TRBJ1-5
v_gene: TRBV19
CDR3aa: CASSIWDRGHGQPQHF

j_gene: TRBJ1-1
v_gene: TRBV6-5
CDR3aa: CASSGRQLMNTEAFF

j_gene: TRBJ2-2
v_gene: TRBV9
CDR3aa: CASSTTQGKTGELFF

j_gene: TRBJ2-5
v_gene: TRBV6-5
CDR3aa: CASSYLAGGLGETQYF

j_gene: TRBJ2-7
v_gene: TRBV27
CDR3aa: CASSLGRGYEQYF

j_gene: TRBJ2-3
v_gene: TRBV27
CDR3aa: CASTARTSMDTQYF

j_gene: TRBJ1-3
v_gene: TRBV19
CDR3aa: CASSMGAFSGNTIYF

j_gene: TRBJ1-5
v_gene: TRBV7-6
CDR3aa: CASSWGGGSNNQPQHF

j_gene: TRBJ2-5
v_gene: TRBV6-1
CDR3aa: CASSEARLGRETQYF

j_gene: TRBJ2-7
v_gene: TRBV6-5
CDR3aa: CASSRRDRVTYEQYF

j_gene: TRBJ1-2
v_gene: TRBV18
CDR3aa: CASSPGQSQNYGYTF

j_gene: TRBJ2-3
v_gene: TRBV7-2
CDR3aa: CASSLDQVTDTQYF

j_gene: TRBJ1-3
v_gene: TRBV7-2
CDR3aa: CASSVQGRGGNTIYF

j_gene: TRBJ1-1
v_gene: TRBV30
CDR3aa: CAWSVPGGVEAFF

j_gene: TRBJ2-7
v_gene: TRBV19
CDR3aa: CASSASGPSYEQYF

j_gene: TRBJ2-7
v_gene: TRBV5-4
CDR3aa: CASSFDPGGSYEQYF

j_gene: TRBJ2-7
v_gene: TRBV19
CDR3aa: CASSRTSYSYEQYF

j_gene: TRBJ1-1
v_gene: TRBV10-1
CDR3aa: CASRAGTFTEAFF

j_gene: TRBJ1-2
v_gene: TRBV6-6
CDR3aa: CASSRTGPNYGYTF